Listed here are 16 T cell receptor beta chains from one sample, sequenced in a study of response to subunit inactivated influenza vaccine. A single record per CDR3 protein comes from TCRdb applying MiXCR to the RT-PCR reads. The data show roughly 650,000 distinct CDR3 sequences, more than 15% seen once. Sequencing was performed on PBMCs from blood, taken 11 to 12 days after vaccination. The receptors stem from a middle-aged man who received an inactivated influenza vaccine.

CDR3 in amino acids: CASTIGQSSYEQYF. CDR3 DNA sequence: TGTGCCAGCACCATCGGACAGTCATCCTACGAGCAGTACTTC. The gene calls are TRBV6-2 or TRBV6-3 and TRBJ2-7; possibly TRBD1 for D (6 bases). There are 14 residues in the CDR3. CDR1 and CDR2 (germline): MNHEY, SVGEGT. With 7 bases removed from V and 1 base from J, the gap between germline ends came to 14 bases.

CDR3 DNA sequence: TGTGCCATCAGTGAATGGGCCACTGAAGCTTTCTTT. The encoded protein is CAISEWATEAFF. The genes are TRBV10-3 and TRBJ1-1; D is undetermined. Per the germline V gene, CDR1 is ENHRY and CDR2 is SYGVKD. V dropped 3 bases and J dropped 4 bases, with 6 bases sitting between them. The CDR3 consists of 12 residues.

This clonotype was recorded many times. V usage is TRBV29-1 and J usage is TRBJ2-7; 12 bases line up with TRBD2. Germline V gene lookup returns CDR1 SQVTM and CDR2 ANQGSEA. The CDR3 extends over 13 amino acids. With V trimmed by 6 bases and J by 4 bases, 4 bases remained unmatched. The CDR3 DNA is TGCAGCGTGCTAGCGGGAGGGCCGTACGAGCAGTACTTC. Translating gives CSVLAGGPYEQYF.

The rearrangement uses TRBV7-2 and TRBJ1-6; D remains unclear. The CDR3 consists of 15 residues. Trimming took off 2 bases at V and 14 bases at J, with 19 bases between the two ends. Per the germline V gene, CDR1 is SGHTA and CDR2 is FQGNSA. CDR3 nucleotide sequence: TGTGCCAGCAGCTTACGTGGCACCACAATTTGGGCCCTCCACTTT. Translated: CASSLRGTTIWALHF.

The V and J genes are TRBV6-2 or TRBV6-3 and TRBJ2-2, with 11 positions matching TRBD2. The CDR3 contains 16 residues. V lost 8 bases, J lost 4 bases, and 9 bases stayed unmatched. Germline CDR1 is MNHEY and CDR2 is SVGEGT. The CDR3 spells CASGLAGGLATGELFF. CDR3 bases: TGTGCCAGCGGGCTAGCGGGAGGATTGGCCACCGGGGAGCTGTTTTTT.

There are a few counts of this clonotype. The chain recombines TRBV5-1 with TRBJ2-3; D may be TRBD2 (6 bases). This CDR3 comprises 14 residues. CDR1 and CDR2 (germline): SGHRS, YFSETQ. V dropped 5 bases and J dropped 7 bases, with 17 bases sitting between them. The CDR3 region has the DNA TGCGCCAGCAGATCGGAACTAGCTTCCAATACGCAGTATTTT. Translation gives CASRSELASNTQYF.

The J gene is TRBJ2-3, the V gene TRBV7-2, with D perhaps TRBD2 (5 bases). Trimming left V 2 bases short and J 6 bases short, with 18 bases between. The germline V gene has CDR1 SGHTA and CDR2 FQGNSA. The CDR3 length is 16 residues. CDR3 sequence (DNA): TGTGCCAGCAGCTTATCGTCTAGCTTTGACGGGGATACGCAGTATTTT. Encoded protein: CASSLSSSFDGDTQYF.

This chain uses TRBV20-1 with TRBJ1-1; a possible D gene is TRBD1 (5 bases). There are 14 residues in the CDR3. The germline V gene encodes CDR1 DFQATT and CDR2 SNEGSKA (reference sequence). Trimming stripped 3 bases from V and 0 bases from J, with 11 bases between. DNA for the CDR3: TGCAGTGCTAGTTTGGGGGGGATGAACACTGAAGCTTTCTTT. It is translated as CSASLGGMNTEAFF.

This clonotype turned up a few times. The J gene is TRBJ2-7, the V gene TRBV7-2, with TRBD2 matching over 11 bases. Germline values: CDR1 SGHTA, CDR2 FQGNSA. CDR3 length: 16 amino acids. Trimming cost V 4 bases and J 1 base; bases outside gene matches: 6. The CDR3, as DNA: TGTGCCAGCAGCTCGCTTAGCGGGGGGGTTTCCTACGAGCAGTACTTC. Amino acid sequence: CASSSLSGGVSYEQYF. Variable domain in full (rest from reference TRBV7-2 and TRBJ2-7): GAGVSQSPSNKVTEKGKDVELRCDPISGHTALYWYRQSLGQGLEFLIYFQGNSAPDKSGLPSDRFSAERTGGSVSTLTIQRTQQEDSAVYLCASSSLSGGVSYEQYFGPGTRLTVT.

This clonotype was observed a handful of times. The CDR3 DNA sequence: TGTGCCAGCAGCTTAGGTTACCGCTCTGGGGCCAACGTCCTGACTTTC. Encoded protein: CASSLGYRSGANVLTF. The V gene is TRBV7-8, the J gene TRBJ2-6; D ambiguous. Between the trimmed V and J ends, which lost 1 base and 0 bases, there was a span of 7 bases. Germline V gene sequence: CDR1 SGHVS, CDR2 FQNEAQ. This CDR3 comprises 16 residues.

A few counts support this clonotype. The chain carries TRBV5-1 and TRBJ1-2, with D maybe TRBD1 (6 bases). CDR1 and CDR2 (germline): SGHRS, YFSETQ. Trimming left V 4 bases short and J 2 bases short, with 15 bases between. The CDR3 contains 15 residues. CDR3 nucleotides: TGCGCCAGCAGCCCCGATGGACAGCAAAACTATGGCTACACCTTC. It translates to CASSPDGQQNYGYTF. Full variable domain (rest looked up from reference TRBV5-1 and TRBJ1-2): KAGVTQTPRYLIKTRGQQVTLSCSPISGHRSVSWYQQTPGQGLQFLFEYFSETQRNKGNFPGRFSGRQFSNSRSEMNVSTLELGDSALYLCASSPDGQQNYGYTFGSGTRLTVV.

Ten or more counts support this clonotype. V gene TRBV6-2 or TRBV6-3 combines with J gene TRBJ1-2, with TRBD1 matching over 10 bases. Germline values: CDR1 MNHEY, CDR2 SVGEGT. Trimming cost V 10 bases and J 7 bases; bases outside gene matches: 12. The CDR3 sequence is 14 residues long. CDR3 nucleotide sequence: TGTGCCACCGCCGAATCGACAGGGGGCTTTGGCTACACCTTC. It encodes CATAESTGGFGYTF.

The rearrangement links TRBV20-1 to TRBJ1-6; D might be TRBD1 (5 bases). Germline V gene lookup returns CDR1 DFQATT and CDR2 SNEGSKA (reference sequence). The V and J ends lost 4 bases and 6 bases respectively, with 10 bases between them. The CDR3 has 13 amino acids. The CDR3 loop is CSANRDGNSPLHF. The CDR3 DNA reads TGCAGTGCTAACCGGGACGGTAATTCACCCCTCCACTTT.

Here the CDR3 DNA reads TGTGCCAGCAGCCTGCAGACAGGGGGAATCTATGGCTACACCTTC. Protein product: CASSLQTGGIYGYTF. V and J are TRBV7-2 and TRBJ1-2; 9 bases fit TRBD1. The CDR3 totals 15 residues. Germline values: CDR1 SGHTA, CDR2 FQGNSA. The V gene end was trimmed by 5 bases and the J gene end by 4 bases; junction bases not matched to a gene: 8. The entire variable domain, with the rest obtained from reference TRBV7-2 and TRBJ1-2, is as follows: GAGVSQSPSNKVTEKGKDVELRCDPISGHTALYWYRQSLGQGLEFLIYFQGNSAPDKSGLPSDRFSAERTGGSVSTLTIQRTQQEDSAVYLCASSLQTGGIYGYTFGSGTRLTVV.

The gene calls are TRBV27 and TRBJ2-7; no definite D call. This CDR3 contains 14 residues. CDR1 is MNHEY and CDR2 is SMNVEV in the germline V gene (reference sequence). Between the trimmed V and J ends, which lost 0 bases and 4 bases, there was a span of 10 bases. The CDR3 DNA sequence: TGTGCCAGCAGTTTATCCCCGTCGGGTTACGAGCAGTACTTC. Translating gives CASSLSPSGYEQYF.

The chain joins TRBV20-1 to TRBJ2-7, with 11 bases aligning to TRBD2. CDR1 and CDR2 from the germline V gene are DFQATT and SNEGSKA (reference sequence). Germline trimming cut 6 bases from V and 7 bases from J; bases unmatched to any gene: 8. This CDR3 has 13 amino acids. The CDR3 nucleotides read TGCAGTGCCGTAGCGGGGGGGCCCATTGAGCAGTACTTC. It is translated as CSAVAGGPIEQYF.